The T cell receptor (beta chain) described here comes from a study of blood T cell repertoires in COVID-19. Study background: COVID-19 samples from acute and convalescent phases originated in the United States, Italy and Spain. Sources were T cells, B-cell-depleted T cells, or PBMCs; the material itself was cDNA or gDNA.

Seattle's enrolled individuals joined amid active infection and were then monitored longitudinally. CDR1 is SGDLS, CDR2 YYNGEE, per germline. The CDR3 extends over 16 amino acids. V was shortened by 4 bases and J by 3 bases, with 17 bases between the two germline ends. As handled by the study authors: The authors estimated nucleated cell counts from reference gene primer amplification. Repertoires were generated with immunoSEQ multiplex PCR, while TCRdb's copy carries only in-frame clones and drops some. The D gene and trimming were derived from the DNA, and the V and J assignments and clone size from that table. The repertoire holds about 180,000 clones, with roughly 84% as singletons.

The clonotype comes from an elderly man with COVID-19, enrolled during active disease. The J gene is TRBJ1-3, the V gene TRBV9; D may be TRBD1 (6 bases). The sample consisted of peripheral blood. The CDR3 sequence is CASSTMYRENGNTIYF. The CDR3 DNA reads as TGTGCCAGCAGCACGATGTACAGGGAGAATGGAAACACCATATATTTT.